These 24 T cell receptor beta chains were all obtained from the same sample, sequenced in a study of CD8+ T cells in alopecia areata (dated by TCRdb to 2017 to 2018). Reading the label with the study, this specimen's time point is: baseline before oral tofacitinib. Receptor amplification or capture employed the immunoSEQ multiplex PCR assay. RNA was extracted from all samples and reverse transcribed into cDNA as template for TCR sequencing. The source is immuneACCESS, and TCRdb retained only in-frame sequences with V and J called. Part of the clones is not carried over; for the studies checked, unresolved V genes explain less than half of this, and the remainder is unexplained. Within this sample are fewer than 150,000 clones, with roughly 61% of them counted one time only. Less than 5.5% of the sample comes from the top ten. This specimen consisted of CD4+ T cells sorted from blood, obtained at week 0. These receptors came from a human donor with alopecia areata.

The V gene is TRBV7-2, the J gene TRBJ2-7, with 7 bases aligning to TRBD1. Germline CDR1 reads SGHTA; CDR2 reads FQGNSA. Trimming took 0 bases from V and 3 from J; bases not matched to a gene: 5. This CDR3 region has 15 residues. The CDR3 nucleotides read TGTGCCAGCAGCTTAGCGGGACAGAGGAACTACGAGCAGTACTTC. It encodes CASSLAGQRNYEQYF.

This chain links TRBV7-3 with TRBJ1-5; D may be TRBD1 (6 bases). The CDR3 is 18 residues long. Trimming took 7 bases from V and 0 from J, leaving 22 bases between them. Per the germline V gene, CDR1 is SGHTA and CDR2 is FQGTGA. The CDR3 nucleotides are TGTGCCAGCACCTCTACCGACACAGGGATGTATAGCAATCAGCCCCAGCATTTT. Translating it yields CASTSTDTGMYSNQPQHF.

This clone showed up just a few times. The chain uses TRBV7-2 and TRBJ2-7; D call uncertain. CDR1 and CDR2 from the germline V gene are SGHTA and FQGNSA. The CDR3 loop spans 12 amino acids. V lost 5 bases, J lost 9 bases, and 14 bases lay in between. The CDR3 is CASSLDLNRQYF. The CDR3, as DNA: TGTGCCAGCAGCCTAGACCTGAACCGGCAGTACTTC.

The V and J genes are TRBV6-6 and TRBJ2-3; TRBD2 matches at 10 bases. The CDR3 covers 15 residues. With 0 bases clipped from V and 9 bases from J, the junction kept 6 bases outside the gene matches. Germline V gene lookup returns CDR1 MNHNY and CDR2 SVGAGI (reference sequence). CDR3 sequence: CASSYSLAGESTQYF. Written as DNA, the CDR3 is TGTGCCAGCAGTTACTCCCTAGCGGGAGAGTCGACGCAGTATTTT.

The chain has TRBV5-1 and TRBJ2-1; D gene ambiguous. The CDR3 spans 14 residues. CDR1 SGHRS and CDR2 YFSETQ come from the germline V gene. Trimming shortened V by 0 bases and J by 5 bases, and 9 bases separated the two germline ends. The CDR3, as DNA: TGCGCCAGCAGCTTGGTTTTGGGAAACAATGAGCAGTTCTTC. Translation: CASSLVLGNNEQFF.

This clone came up a few times. At one of its ends the junction is not consistent with the germline gene, which may arise from a read error. The V and J genes are TRBV7-9 and TRBJ1-1; D unclear. The germline V gene has CDR1 SEHNR and CDR2 FQNEAQ (reference sequence). CDR3 length: 13 amino acids. The CDR3 DNA is TGTGCCAGCACCTTATTAACAGCGGCGGAAGCTTTCTTT. This codes for CASTLLTAAEAFF.

The chain links TRBV4-3 to TRBJ2-7; TRBD2 matches 8 bases. Germline lookup yields CDR1 LGHNA and CDR2 YSLEER. V shed 0 bases, J shed 2 bases, and the junction held 6 bases outside the gene matches. This CDR3 has 16 amino acids. CDR3: CASSQEFSGAAYEQYF. The CDR3 coding sequence is TGCGCCAGCAGCCAAGAATTTAGCGGGGCCGCCTACGAGCAGTACTTC.

In this sample, this clone turned up a few times. The chain combines TRBV4-3 with TRBJ1-1; TRBD1 agrees at 7 bases. With V trimmed by 0 bases and J by 4 bases, 11 bases remained unmatched. The germline gives CDR1 LGHNA, CDR2 YSLEER. CDR3 length: 17 amino acids. The CDR3 sequence is CASSQDMTGTSSTEAFF. CDR3 nucleotides: TGCGCCAGCAGCCAAGATATGACAGGGACTTCGAGCACTGAAGCTTTCTTT.

The V and J genes are TRBV2 and TRBJ2-1; no clear D gene. Trimming cost V 6 bases and J 12 bases, with 15 bases left between them. This CDR3 has 12 residues. Germline V gene lookup returns CDR1 SNHLY and CDR2 FYNNEI. CDR3 in amino acids: CASSPYAAGQFF. The CDR3 DNA follows: TGTGCCAGCAGCCCTTATGCGGCCGGGCAGTTCTTC.

V usage is TRBV5-6 and J usage is TRBJ1-5; D is possibly TRBD1 (6 bases). Germline V CDR1 and CDR2: SGHDT, YYEEEE. V dropped 4 bases and J dropped 5 bases, with 7 bases sitting between them. CDR3 length: 12 residues. The CDR3 nucleotides are TGTGCCAGCAGCCGACAGGATCAGCCCCAGCATTTT. Amino acids: CASSRQDQPQHF.

The chain combines TRBV27 with TRBJ2-7, with TRBD2 matching 8 bases. The CDR3 loop spans 16 amino acids. CDR1 MNHEY and CDR2 SMNVEV come from the germline V gene (reference sequence). The junction had 7 bases not matched to a gene; V was cut back by 1 base and J by 2 bases. The CDR3 is CASSLFGGTRTYEQYF. The DNA for the CDR3 is TGTGCCAGCAGTTTATTTGGAGGGACTAGAACCTACGAGCAGTACTTC.

This chain joins TRBV5-1 and TRBJ2-7; D possibly corresponds to TRBD2 (6 bases). The CDR3 covers 14 residues. V was pared by 2 bases and J by 5 bases, with 14 bases between. Germline CDR1 is SGHRS and CDR2 is YFSETQ. The CDR3 sequence: CASSFQGLHDEQYF. The CDR3 nucleotides read TGCGCCAGCAGCTTTCAGGGACTCCACGACGAGCAGTACTTC.

The chain combines TRBV29-1 with TRBJ1-1; TRBD1 aligns across 12 bases. CDR1 is SQVTM and CDR2 is ANQGSEA in the germline V gene. V lost 7 bases, J lost 4 bases, and 10 bases stayed unmatched. The CDR3 runs 15 residues. CDR3 DNA: TGCAGCGCCGCGGGACAGGGGGCGCAAGGCACTGAAGCTTTCTTT. Translating gives CSAAGQGAQGTEAFF.

The chain couples TRBV2 to TRBJ2-1; D gene unclear. The CDR3 loop spans 14 amino acids. CDR1 and CDR2 from the germline V gene are SNHLY and FYNNEI. V shed 5 bases and J shed 5 bases, with 13 bases lying between them. CDR3 DNA sequence: TGTGCCAGCAGTATCCAGCTTACCCACAATGAGCAGTTCTTC. As protein: CASSIQLTHNEQFF.

The count of this clone is one. The rearrangement joins TRBV2 to TRBJ2-5, with D tentatively TRBD1 or TRBD2 (5 bases each). The CDR3 runs to 16 residues. The germline V and J ends were trimmed by 4 bases and 0 bases, with 15 bases remaining between them. Germline-derived CDR1 and CDR2 are SNHLY and FYNNEI. CDR3 in amino acids: CASSGGGGWYQETQYF. Here the CDR3 DNA reads TGTGCCAGCAGTGGAGGTGGGGGATGGTACCAAGAGACCCAGTACTTC.

The chain uses TRBV29-1 and TRBJ2-3, with 9 nucleotides matching TRBD1. From germline, CDR1 is SQVTM and CDR2 ANQGSEA. The length of the CDR3 is 14 residues. Germline trimming cut 2 bases from V and 1 base from J; bases unmatched to any gene: 1. The CDR3 spells CSVETGGGTDTQYF. CDR3 bases: TGCAGCGTTGAAACAGGGGGCGGCACAGATACGCAGTATTTT.

This clone occurred a few times. The J gene is TRBJ2-7, the V gene TRBV2; D may be TRBD1 (6 bases). Trimming shortened V by 4 bases and J by 3 bases, and 10 bases separated the two germline ends. This CDR3 region has 13 residues. The germline CDR1 and CDR2 sequences are SNHLY and FYNNEI. The DNA for the CDR3 is TGTGCCAGCAGTGCGGGGACAAGCTACGAGCAGTACTTC. Amino acid sequence: CASSAGTSYEQYF.

This clone was detected once. This chain joins TRBV7-8 and TRBJ2-5; D assignment may be TRBD1 or TRBD2 (5 bases each). CDR1 and CDR2 (germline): SGHVS, FQNEAQ. Trimming shortened V by 1 base and J by 7 bases, and 19 bases separated the two germline ends. The CDR3 totals 16 residues. CDR3 in amino acids: CASSLVGGYGDGTQYF. The CDR3 nucleotides read TGTGCCAGCAGCTTAGTAGGCGGCTACGGGGACGGGACCCAGTACTTC.

The chain couples TRBV7-9 to TRBJ2-7; 8 nucleotides agree with TRBD1. The CDR3 loop spans 12 amino acids. Germline lookup yields CDR1 SEHNR and CDR2 FQNEAQ (reference sequence). The J segment lost 7 bases and the V segment lost 6 bases, leaving 5 bases of the junction unmatched. In DNA form, the CDR3 reads TGTGCCAGCAGACAAACAGGGGGTGAGCAGTACTTC. Translating it yields CASRQTGGEQYF.

This chain uses TRBV25-1 with TRBJ2-5, with 9 bases aligning to TRBD1. Germline values: CDR1 MGHDK, CDR2 SYGVNS. V was clipped by 4 bases and J by 5 bases; unmatched bases: 11. This CDR3 spans 16 amino acids. The CDR3 here is CASSGVDRGVGETQYF. The CDR3, as DNA: TGTGCCAGCAGTGGAGTGGACAGGGGTGTAGGGGAGACCCAGTACTTC.

The chain couples TRBV30 to TRBJ2-2, with unresolved D. V lost 5 bases to trimming and J lost 6 bases, with 13 bases between them. The CDR3 is 13 amino acids. Germline V gives CDR1 GTSNPN, CDR2 SVGIG (reference sequence). The CDR3 loop is CAWGVRSAGELFF. The CDR3, as DNA: TGTGCCTGGGGCGTACGGTCCGCCGGGGAGCTGTTTTTT. The entire variable domain, with the rest obtained from reference TRBV30 and TRBJ2-2, is as follows: SQTIHQWPATLVQPVGSPLSLECTVEGTSNPNLYWYRQAAGRGLQLLFYSVGIGQISSEVPQNLSASRPQDRQFILSSKKLLLSDSGFYLCAWGVRSAGELFFGEGSRLTVL.

V gene TRBV5-4 combines with J gene TRBJ1-3; D is undetermined. CDR1 and CDR2 (germline): SGHNT, YYREEE (reference sequence). With 4 bases removed from V and 3 bases from J, the gap between germline ends came to 8 bases. The CDR3 has 13 residues. CDR3 region: CASSAGRGNTIYF. The CDR3 DNA sequence: TGTGCCAGCAGCGCCGGGCGTGGAAACACCATATATTTT.

The V and J genes are TRBV7-2 and TRBJ2-7, with D maybe TRBD2 (5 bases). CDR1 SGHTA and CDR2 FQGNSA come from the germline V gene. V was trimmed by 2 bases and J by 3 bases, leaving 14 bases between them. The CDR3 totals 15 residues. The CDR3, as DNA: TGTGCCAGCAGCTTACCTCCGGGATCCCGCTACGAGCAGTACTTC. Encoded protein: CASSLPPGSRYEQYF.

The chain uses TRBV6-5 and TRBJ1-1; D perhaps matches TRBD1 (5 bases). Germline V gene lookup returns CDR1 MNHEY and CDR2 SVGAGI. V gave up 6 bases and J gave up 7 bases, with 12 bases separating them. There are 12 residues in the CDR3. The CDR3 region has the DNA TGTGCCAGCAGACAGGATCCCTTTGAAGCTTTCTTT. This encodes CASRQDPFEAFF.